This TCR beta chain derives from a study of beta chain features in type 1 diabetes. Across the whole study: Sorted cells examined across all samples numbered around 110,000,000.

Every isolated RNA sample was fully reverse transcribed, so sequencing captured expressed TCRB transcripts. Data came from immunoSEQ multiplex PCR; TCRdb stores just in-frame clones and leaves some out. The data contain about 150,000 clones, approximately 9% of them seen just once; the ten biggest clones take up 2% to 2.5%. This clone has only a few counts. Via the markers CD45RO/CCR7/CD25/CD127/CD95/CD27, stem cell-like memory, regulatory, central memory and naive CD4+ cells were sorted. This TCR came from a woman in her late teens or twenties in good health. The specimen was central memory CD4+ T cells from blood.

This CDR3 reads CASSTGASQPQHF. The CDR3 coding sequence is TGTGCCAGCTCAACAGGGGCGAGCCAGCCCCAGCATTTT. The chain uses TRBV11-2 and TRBJ1-5; 7 positions agree with TRBD1. The length of the CDR3 is 13 residues. V shed 8 bases, J shed 7 bases, and the junction held 8 bases outside the gene matches. CDR1 is SGHAT and CDR2 is FQNNGV in the germline V gene.